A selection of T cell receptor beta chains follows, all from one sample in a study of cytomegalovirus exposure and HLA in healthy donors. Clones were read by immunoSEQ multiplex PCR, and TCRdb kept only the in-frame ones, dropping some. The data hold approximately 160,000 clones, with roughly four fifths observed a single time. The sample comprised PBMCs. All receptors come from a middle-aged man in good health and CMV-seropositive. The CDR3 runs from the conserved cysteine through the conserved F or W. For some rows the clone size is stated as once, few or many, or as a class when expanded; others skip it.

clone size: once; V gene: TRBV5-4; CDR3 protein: CASSTGVSQETQYF
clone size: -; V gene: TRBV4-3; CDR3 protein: CASSQGWGDQPQHF
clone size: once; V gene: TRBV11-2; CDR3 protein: CASRPLGSGRTGELFF
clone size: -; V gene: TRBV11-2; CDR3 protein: CASSLEGRMNTEAFF
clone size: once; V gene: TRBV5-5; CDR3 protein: CASSFTGGGGYTF
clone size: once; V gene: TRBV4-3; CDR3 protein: CASSLQANEQFF
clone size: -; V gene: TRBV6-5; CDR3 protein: CASISGQGDDTQYF
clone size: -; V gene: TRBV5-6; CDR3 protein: CASSLGTGGNNQPQHF
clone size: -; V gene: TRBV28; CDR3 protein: CASSTPGQGSPGEAFF
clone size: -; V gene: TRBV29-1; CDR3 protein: CSVEGQYTGELFF
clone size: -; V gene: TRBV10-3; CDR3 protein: CAISESGQGAYEQFF
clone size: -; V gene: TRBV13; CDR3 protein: CASSLGALGQHYNEQFF
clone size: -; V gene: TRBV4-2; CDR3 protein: CASSPLQGVMGNTIYF
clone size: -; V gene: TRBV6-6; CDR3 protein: CASSCSSAGGQEQYF
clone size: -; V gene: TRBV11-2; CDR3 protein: CASSKAVTGGLRTNEKLFF
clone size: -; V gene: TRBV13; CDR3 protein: CASSLAGGTYEQYF
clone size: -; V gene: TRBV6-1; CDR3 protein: CASSEVGGYTF
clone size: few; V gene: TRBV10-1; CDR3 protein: CASGEGNPTDTQYF
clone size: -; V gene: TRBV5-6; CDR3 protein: CASSWARQGFNEQFF
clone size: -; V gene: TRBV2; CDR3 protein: CAFGTGGTGELFF
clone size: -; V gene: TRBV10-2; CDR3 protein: CASESRAYEQYF
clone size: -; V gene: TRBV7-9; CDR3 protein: CSSSGDRERGQPQHF
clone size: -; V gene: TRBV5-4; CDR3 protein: CASSLALGGSYNEQFF
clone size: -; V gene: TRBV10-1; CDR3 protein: CASSDLDRAMENTEAFF
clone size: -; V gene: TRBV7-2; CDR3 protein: CASSLNRDNEQFF
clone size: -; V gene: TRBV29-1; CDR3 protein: CSVSGHAYNEQFF
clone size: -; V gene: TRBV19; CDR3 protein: CASSFSSSYEQYF
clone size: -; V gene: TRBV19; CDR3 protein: CASSGDRSYEQYF
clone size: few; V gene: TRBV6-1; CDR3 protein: CASSESGGASNQPQHF
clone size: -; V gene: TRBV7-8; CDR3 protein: CASSLVDRDTQYF
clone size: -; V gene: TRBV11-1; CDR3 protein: CASSPGVYNEQFF
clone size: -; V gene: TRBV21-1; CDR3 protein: CASSKKQRGGYNEQFF